This entry is about one TCR beta chain. Its antigen is still unknown. The sample holds no much larger clone one base away, and base qualities are not on file. TCR beta repertoires were profiled from peripheral blood of more than ten young patients with multiple sclerosis to demonstrate the VDJtools post-analysis software. The multiple sclerosis patients were children and adolescents ranging in age from roughly 6 to 15 years. Reading from cysteine to phenylalanine, the CDR3 counts 11 amino acids. The DNA shown is the 33-base CDR3, in frame from base 1. V and J lose 6 bases and 7 bases, and a span of 9 bases separates them. Library method: PCR. The sequencer was an Illumina HiSeq 2500. Unique molecular identifiers were incorporated into TCR beta cDNA libraries to reduce PCR and sequencing biases. Every 1 to 10 million input T cells yielded around 500,000 cDNA molecules, meaning each molecule approximated one T cell. The patient libraries were prepared and sequenced using the same protocol as the earlier healthy control dataset. Samples belonging to the same batch were prepared together, multiplexed and sequenced on a shared HiSeq lane. On the authors' methods: MIGEC handled the raw barcoded reads, throwing out single-read molecular identifier groups before consensus assembly and CDR3 extraction. VDJtools was used for post-analysis of the clonotype tables, with diversity normalized by down-sampling every dataset to the smallest sample size. In repertoire overlap clustering, CDR3 amino acid sequences, but not nucleotide sequences, were matched to correct batch-related cross-sample contamination. Starting from the raw public reads, TCRdb applied fastp trimming at Q25, assembled clones with MiXCR and retained in-frame beta chains. Here each entry gathers all rows of one CDR3 protein and keeps the most common genes and DNA. What appears here as the V and J calls and clone size reflects TCRdb's work, not the paper's. The sample includes roughly 570,000 distinct CDR3 sequences, with around 31% observed a single time. The ten largest clones take up about 5.6% of the sample.

This record belongs to a study of post-analysis software for immune sequencing data (dated by TCRdb to about 2015). Notes on the research overall: Recorded disease courses included relapsing-remitting, secondary progressive and progressive-relapsing multiple sclerosis, with some patients lacking subtype annotation. Patient repertoires were compared against about a dozen previously published healthy control repertoires from donors aged roughly 6 to 28 years. A subset of samples was prepared in parallel using single-end sample barcoding, then pooled and co-amplified after Illumina adapter ligation. Broader findings and caveats from the paper: Direct clustering with F measure showed strong co-clustering of samples prepared in the same batch, prompting a batch-effect correction. Patients showed significantly higher frequencies than controls for a few TRBV segments, among them TRBV5-6, TRBV5-1 and TRBV20-1. The multiple sclerosis patient group was slightly younger than the control group. Multiple sclerosis patients had significantly lower normalized Chao1 diversity than controls, a result that suggests substantial peripheral T-cell clonal expansion.

The V and J genes are TRBV12-3 or TRBV12-4 and TRBJ1-1; no confident D gene assignment can be made. The sample taken for sequencing was blood. The receptor comes from a girl younger than 18 with multiple sclerosis. The sequence in DNA is TGTGCCAGCAGGATGACGGTTGAAGCTTTCTTT. The translation is CASRMTVEAFF.